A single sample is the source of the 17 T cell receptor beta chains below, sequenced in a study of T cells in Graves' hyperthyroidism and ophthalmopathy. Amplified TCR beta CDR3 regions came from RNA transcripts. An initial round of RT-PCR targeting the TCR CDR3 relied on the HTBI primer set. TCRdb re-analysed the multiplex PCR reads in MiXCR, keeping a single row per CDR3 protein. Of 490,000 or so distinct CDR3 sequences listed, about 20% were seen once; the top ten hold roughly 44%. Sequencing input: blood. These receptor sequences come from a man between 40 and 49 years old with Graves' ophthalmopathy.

CDR3 nucleotide sequence: TGTGCCAGCAGCGGAGGACTAGCCGATAATTACAATGAGCAGTTCTTC. It translates to CASSGGLADNYNEQFF. The gene calls are TRBV7-9 and TRBJ2-1; 8 bases line up with TRBD2. V gave up 5 bases and J gave up 4 bases; unmatched junction bases: 10. CDR3 size: 16 residues. Germline-derived CDR1 and CDR2 are SEHNR and FQNEAQ (reference sequence).

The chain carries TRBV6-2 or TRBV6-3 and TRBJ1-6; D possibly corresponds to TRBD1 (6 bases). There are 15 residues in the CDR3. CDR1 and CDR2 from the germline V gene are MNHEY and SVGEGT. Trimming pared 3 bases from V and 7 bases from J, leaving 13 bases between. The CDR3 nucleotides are TGTGCCAGCAGTTATCTCCGACAGGCCAATTCACCCCTCCACTTT. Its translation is CASSYLRQANSPLHF.

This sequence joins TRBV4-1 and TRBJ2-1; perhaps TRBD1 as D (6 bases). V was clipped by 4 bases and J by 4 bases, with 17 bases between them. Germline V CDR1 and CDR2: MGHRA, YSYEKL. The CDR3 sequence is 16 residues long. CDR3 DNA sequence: TGCGCCAGCAGCCTCCGAAGGGGGAGTGTTTACAATGAGCAGTTCTTC. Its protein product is CASSLRRGSVYNEQFF.

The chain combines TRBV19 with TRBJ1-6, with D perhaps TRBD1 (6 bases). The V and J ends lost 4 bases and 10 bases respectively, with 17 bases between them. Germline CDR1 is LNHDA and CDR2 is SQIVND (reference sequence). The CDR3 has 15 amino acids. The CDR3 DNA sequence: TGTGCCAGTAGTACCCTGGGAGGGGGTGAATCACCCCTCCACTTT. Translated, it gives CASSTLGGGESPLHF.

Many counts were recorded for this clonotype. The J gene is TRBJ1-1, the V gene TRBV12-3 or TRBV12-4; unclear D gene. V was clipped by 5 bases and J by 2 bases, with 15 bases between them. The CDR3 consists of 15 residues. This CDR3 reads CASSPRGGYNTEAFF. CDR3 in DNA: TGTGCCAGCAGTCCACGGGGAGGATATAACACTGAAGCTTTCTTT.

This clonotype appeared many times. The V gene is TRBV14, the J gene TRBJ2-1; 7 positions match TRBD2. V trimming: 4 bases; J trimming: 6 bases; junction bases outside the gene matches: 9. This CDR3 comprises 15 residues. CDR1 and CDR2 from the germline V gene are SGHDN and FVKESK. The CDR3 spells CASSPGGSLPNEQFF. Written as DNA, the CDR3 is TGTGCCAGCAGCCCCGGCGGGAGTCTCCCCAATGAGCAGTTCTTC.

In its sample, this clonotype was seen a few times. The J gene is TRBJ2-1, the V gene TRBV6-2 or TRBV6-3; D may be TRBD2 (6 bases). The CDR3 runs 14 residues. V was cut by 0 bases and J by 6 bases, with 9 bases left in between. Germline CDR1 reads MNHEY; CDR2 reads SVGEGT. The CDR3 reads CASSYSPGSNEQFF. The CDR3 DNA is TGTGCCAGCAGTTACTCTCCCGGGAGCAATGAGCAGTTCTTC.

The CDR3 DNA reads TGTGCCAGCAGCCAAGACCCAGGGGGCACTGAAGCTTTCTTT. This encodes CASSQDPGGTEAFF. The J gene is TRBJ1-1, the V gene TRBV16; 7 bases map to TRBD1. The germline CDR1 and CDR2 sequences are KGHSY and FQNENV. Trimming removed 2 bases from V and 4 bases from J; junction bases left unmatched: 4. This CDR3 comprises 14 residues.

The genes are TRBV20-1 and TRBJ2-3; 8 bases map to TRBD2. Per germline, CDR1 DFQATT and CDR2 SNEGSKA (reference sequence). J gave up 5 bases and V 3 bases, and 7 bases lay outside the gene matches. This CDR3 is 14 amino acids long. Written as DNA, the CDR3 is TGCAGTGCTAGCGTCGGGAGGGTGGGAGATACGCAGTATTTT. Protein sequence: CSASVGRVGDTQYF.

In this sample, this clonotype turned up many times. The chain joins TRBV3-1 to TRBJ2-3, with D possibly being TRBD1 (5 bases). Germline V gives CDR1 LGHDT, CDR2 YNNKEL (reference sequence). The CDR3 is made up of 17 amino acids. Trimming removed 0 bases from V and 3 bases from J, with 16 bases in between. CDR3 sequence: CASSQDLAPAGTDTQYF. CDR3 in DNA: TGTGCCAGCAGCCAAGATCTGGCACCAGCAGGGACAGATACGCAGTATTTT.

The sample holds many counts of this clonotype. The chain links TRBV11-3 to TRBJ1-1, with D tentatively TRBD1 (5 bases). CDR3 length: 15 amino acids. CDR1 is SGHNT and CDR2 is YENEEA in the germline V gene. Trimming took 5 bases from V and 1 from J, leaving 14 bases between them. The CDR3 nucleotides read TGTGCCAGCAGCCACCCGCGGGGACCGAACACTGAAGCTTTCTTT. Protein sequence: CASSHPRGPNTEAFF.

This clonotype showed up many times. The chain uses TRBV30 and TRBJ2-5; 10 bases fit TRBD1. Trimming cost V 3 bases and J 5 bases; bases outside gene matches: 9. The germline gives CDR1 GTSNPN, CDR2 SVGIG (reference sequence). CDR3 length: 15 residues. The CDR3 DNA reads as TGTGCCTGGAGGACAGGGGGCAGAGGTTTGGAGACCCAGTACTTC. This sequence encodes CAWRTGGRGLETQYF.

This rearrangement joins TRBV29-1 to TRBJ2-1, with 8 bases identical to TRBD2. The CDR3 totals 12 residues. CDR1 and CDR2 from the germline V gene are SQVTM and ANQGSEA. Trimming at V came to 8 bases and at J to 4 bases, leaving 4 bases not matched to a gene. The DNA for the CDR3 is TGCAGCCAGGGACTAGGATACAATGAGCAGTTCTTC. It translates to CSQGLGYNEQFF.

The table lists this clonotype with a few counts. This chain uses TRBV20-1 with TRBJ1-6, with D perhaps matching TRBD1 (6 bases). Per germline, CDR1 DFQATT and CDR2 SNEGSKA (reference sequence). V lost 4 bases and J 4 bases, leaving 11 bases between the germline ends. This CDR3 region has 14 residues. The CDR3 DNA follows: TGCAGTGCTACGGATACAGGGTATAATTCACCCCTCCACTTT. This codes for CSATDTGYNSPLHF.

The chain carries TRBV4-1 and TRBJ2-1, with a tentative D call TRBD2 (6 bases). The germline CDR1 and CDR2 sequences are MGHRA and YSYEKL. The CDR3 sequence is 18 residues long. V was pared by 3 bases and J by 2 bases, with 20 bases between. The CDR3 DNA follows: TGCGCCAGCAGCCATAACCCTAGGGACTGGGAACCCTACAATGAGCAGTTCTTC. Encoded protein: CASSHNPRDWEPYNEQFF.

CDR3 bases: TGTGCCAGCAGCGGGTTGGGACGGACTAATGAAAAACTGTTTTTT. Translation gives CASSGLGRTNEKLFF. This chain connects TRBV12-3 or TRBV12-4 to TRBJ1-4, with a possible D match to TRBD1 (5 bases). The CDR3 consists of 15 residues. V dropped 6 bases and J dropped 2 bases, with 13 bases sitting between them.

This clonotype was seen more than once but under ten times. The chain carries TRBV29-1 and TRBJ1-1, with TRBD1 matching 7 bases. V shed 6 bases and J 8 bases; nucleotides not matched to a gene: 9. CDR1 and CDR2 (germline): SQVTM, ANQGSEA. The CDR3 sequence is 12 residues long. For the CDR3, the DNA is TGCAGCGTCCACGGGGGCAGGGGGGAAGCTTTCTTT. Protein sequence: CSVHGGRGEAFF.